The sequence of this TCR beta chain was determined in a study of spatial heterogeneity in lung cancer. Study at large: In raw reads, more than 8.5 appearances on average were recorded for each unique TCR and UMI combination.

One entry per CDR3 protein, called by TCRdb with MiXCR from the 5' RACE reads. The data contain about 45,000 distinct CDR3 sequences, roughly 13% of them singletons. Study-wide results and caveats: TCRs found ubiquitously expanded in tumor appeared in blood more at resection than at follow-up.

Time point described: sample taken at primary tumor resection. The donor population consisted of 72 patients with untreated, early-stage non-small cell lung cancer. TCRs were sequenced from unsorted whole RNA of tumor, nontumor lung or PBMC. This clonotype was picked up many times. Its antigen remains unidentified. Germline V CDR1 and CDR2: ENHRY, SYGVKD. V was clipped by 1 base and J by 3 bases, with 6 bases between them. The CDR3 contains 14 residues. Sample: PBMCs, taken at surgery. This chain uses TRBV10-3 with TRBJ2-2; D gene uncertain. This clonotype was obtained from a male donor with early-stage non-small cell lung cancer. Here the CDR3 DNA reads TGTGCCATCAGTGAGTACGAGGACACCGGGGAGCTGTTTTTT. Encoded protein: CAISEYEDTGELFF.